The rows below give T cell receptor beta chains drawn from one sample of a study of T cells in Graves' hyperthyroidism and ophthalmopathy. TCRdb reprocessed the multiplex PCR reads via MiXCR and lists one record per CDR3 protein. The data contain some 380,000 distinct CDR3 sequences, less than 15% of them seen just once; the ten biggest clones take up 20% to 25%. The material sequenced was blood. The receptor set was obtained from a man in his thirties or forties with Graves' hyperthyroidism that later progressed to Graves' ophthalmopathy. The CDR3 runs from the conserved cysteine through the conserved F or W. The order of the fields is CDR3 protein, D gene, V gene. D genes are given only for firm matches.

CASSPRLAGGRNTQYF	TRBD2	TRBV11-3
CATSIRDRHFTEAFF	.	TRBV15
CGSGTPTSNEQFF	.	TRBV28
CSALDRQSSYEQYF	.	TRBV20-1
CASSQSRVVEKLFF	.	TRBV12-3/TRBV12-4
CASSPSRLAGARDEQFF	TRBD2	TRBV28
CSARIGGRDRAQPQHF	TRBD1	TRBV20-1
CASSHPSPGLAGGATETQYF	TRBD2	TRBV27
CASKASGGDSGELFF	TRBD2	TRBV7-2
CASSLGTTDTQYF	.	TRBV11-3
CASSSSGFGNTIYF	.	TRBV28
CATSGEGFYYGYTF	.	TRBV24-1
CSVVPRGPQETQYF	TRBD1	TRBV29-1
CATSDQDRGSNTGELFF	TRBD1	TRBV24-1
CASSQAAGIGNTIYF	.	TRBV14
CASSLSREGRHSPLHF	.	TRBV13
CASSLSGGAAEKLFF	.	TRBV11-2
CASSTGTSPNTGELFF	TRBD2	TRBV6-1
CASSRGSYNSPLHF	.	TRBV5-8
CASSLVPGDYSPLHF	.	TRBV7-8
CASSLRSRDLRNSPLHF	.	TRBV27
CASTYLRGSGNTIYF	.	TRBV2
CAISSSGAGAETQYF	TRBD2	TRBV10-3
CAISVRTVITEAFF	.	TRBV10-3
CASSFNSLNTEAFF	.	TRBV5-1
CASNRDREGDEQFF	TRBD1	TRBV5-1
CASSAGGETEAFF	.	TRBV9
CAWSAPGISGNTIYF	.	TRBV30
CASSLISGSSNEQFF	.	TRBV27
CASSPNRGAPALEMTF	TRBD1	TRBV5-4
CVSSLSREQYF	.	TRBV28
CASSLSFPSSNQPQHF	.	TRBV27
CASSEYAPNTEAFF	.	TRBV6-1
CASSLAVPSPTTSETQYF	.	TRBV7-2
CASRNRGAHTEAFF	TRBD1	TRBV2
CASSPILRESNQPQHF	.	TRBV28
CASSLPGSNYGYTF	.	TRBV28
CASSAGGIETQYF	TRBD2	TRBV10-2
CAGSLAHGTGSSTDTQYF	TRBD1	TRBV7-2
CASSFISGLGEKLFF	.	TRBV12-3/TRBV12-4
CASSLAYRERFSDGYTF	.	TRBV7-9
CASSFRVGTELSDTQYF	TRBD1	TRBV27
CASSAAGYTQYF	TRBD2	TRBV6-1
CASSFRGHYNEQFF	.	TRBV28
CASSYSIVHYEQYF	.	TRBV6-6
CAISDLGGGPYNEQFF	.	TRBV10-3
CASSLREGAWNTGELFF	.	TRBV5-1
CASSYSGTRKRDEQYF	.	TRBV6-5
CASSPEGRNQPQHF	.	TRBV18
CASSYPASSYNEQFF	.	TRBV6-5
CASSFYRNTGELFF	.	TRBV12-3/TRBV12-4
CASSLSFRYEQYF	.	TRBV27
CASSPRQGDSLETQYF	TRBD1	TRBV3-1